This entry concerns a single T cell receptor (beta chain). These data belong to a study of metastatic and nonmetastatic thyroid tumors. TCRdb reassembled clones from the PCR reads with MiXCR. The sample shows some 22,000 clones, around 9.9% of them seen only once. The CDR3 runs 11 residues. Trimming shortened V by 4 bases and J by 7 bases, and 8 bases separated the two germline ends. Germline CDR1 SQVTM, CDR2 ANQGSEA. All patients reached thyroid surgery having received no treatment beforehand. The origin of this receptor is a female donor with papillary thyroid cancer or a benign thyroid nodule (not recorded which). Some clones in this sample may be carry-over from other donors' samples. The sample consisted of blood. This chain joins TRBV29-1 and TRBJ2-4; D gene uncertain. The CDR3 DNA reads TGCAGCGTTGTAGGTGGGAACATTCAGTACTTC. Amino acids: CSVVGGNIQYF.